Presented here are 17 T cell receptor beta chains from one specimen sequenced in a study of cytomegalovirus exposure and HLA in healthy donors. This PCR relied on a set of 60 Vbeta primers and 13 Jbeta primers. Sequencing was performed with immunoSEQ multiplex PCR; in TCRdb, only in-frame clones are kept and a portion is missing. Here the sample spans about 140,000 clones, about 82% being singletons. Sample: PBMCs. The receptors derive from a female donor in good health and CMV-seropositive.

Only a few counts were recorded for this clone. CDR3 in DNA: TGTGCCAGCTCTCCGGGAATGGGGACTGAAGCTTTCTTT. It encodes CASSPGMGTEAFF. The gene calls are TRBV18 and TRBJ1-1; no clear D gene. CDR1 is KGHSH and CDR2 is LQKENI in the germline V gene. This CDR3 is built from 13 residues. Trimming took off 6 bases at V and 5 bases at J, with 13 bases between the two ends.

The chain recombines TRBV11-2 with TRBJ2-6; D is possibly TRBD2 (5 bases). Trimming removed 3 bases from V and 2 bases from J, with 8 bases in between. The germline gives CDR1 SGHAT, CDR2 FQNNGV. The CDR3 is made up of 15 amino acids. The CDR3 loop reads CASSFRRAGANVLTF. The CDR3 DNA follows: TGTGCCAGCAGCTTTAGGCGGGCTGGGGCCAACGTCCTGACTTTC.

This chain connects TRBV18 to TRBJ2-1, with 7 bases lining up with TRBD1. V gave up 2 bases and J gave up 6 bases; unmatched junction bases: 1. The length of the CDR3 is 13 residues. CDR1 and CDR2 (germline): KGHSH, LQKENI. CDR3 residues: CASSPRDSNEQFF. The CDR3 coding sequence is TGTGCCAGCTCACCAAGGGACAGCAATGAGCAGTTCTTC.

This clone has only a few counts. This sequence joins TRBV6-1 and TRBJ2-7; D unresolved. Germline-derived CDR1 and CDR2 are MNHNS and SASEGT. The CDR3 length is 11 residues. V dropped 5 bases and J dropped 4 bases, with 6 bases sitting between them. Here the CDR3 reads CASSNRYEQYF. For the CDR3, the DNA is TGTGCCAGCAGTAATCGTTACGAGCAGTACTTC.

The chain is built from TRBV5-4 and TRBJ2-5, with 11 positions matching TRBD2. Unmatched junction bases numbered 9, after V lost 3 bases and J lost 5 bases. The CDR3 length is 16 residues. Germline CDR1 SGHNT, CDR2 YYREEE (reference sequence). CDR3 DNA: TGTGCCAGCAGCTCGGTGACTAGCGGGAAAAGGGAGACCCAGTACTTC. This gives the protein CASSSVTSGKRETQYF.

This clone was recorded a few times. The chain couples TRBV5-1 to TRBJ1-1; D unclear. Germline CDR1 SGHRS, CDR2 YFSETQ. Trimming stripped 0 bases from V and 1 base from J, with 7 bases between. The CDR3 has 14 amino acids. Here the CDR3 DNA reads TGCGCCAGCAGCTTGGGTAGTAAGAACACTGAAGCTTTCTTT. Encoded protein: CASSLGSKNTEAFF.

The count of this clone is one. In DNA form, the CDR3 reads TGTGCCAGCAGCTTATCTGGGGGGAGGCAGCCCCAGCATTTT. Protein: CASSLSGGRQPQHF. This rearrangement joins TRBV7-9 to TRBJ1-5; weak D call: TRBD1 (5 bases). Germline CDR1 reads SEHNR; CDR2 reads FQNEAQ (reference sequence). CDR3 length equals 14 residues. Trimming pared 2 bases from V and 7 bases from J, leaving 12 bases between.

J is TRBJ2-7 and V is TRBV5-1; 8 nucleotides agree with TRBD2. The CDR3 has 16 residues. Trimming at V came to 1 base and at J to 5 bases, leaving 11 bases not matched to a gene. Germline lookup yields CDR1 SGHRS and CDR2 YFSETQ. The CDR3 loop is CASSLPRGLAEDEQYF. The CDR3 nucleotides are TGCGCCAGCAGCTTGCCTAGAGGACTAGCCGAGGACGAGCAGTACTTC.

The genes are TRBV7-3 and TRBJ2-1; 7 bases line up with TRBD1. The CDR3 runs to 15 residues. The ends lost 5 bases at V and 9 bases at J; junction bases unmatched: 13. Germline V gene data show CDR1 as SGHTA and CDR2 as FQGTGA. CDR3 region: CASSPRQGLKVEQFF. For the CDR3, the DNA is TGTGCCAGCAGCCCACGACAGGGTCTCAAGGTTGAGCAGTTCTTC.

This clone was seen a few times. The chain combines TRBV6-1 with TRBJ1-5; 7 bases are shared with TRBD1. With 6 bases clipped from V and 0 bases from J, the junction kept 5 bases outside the gene matches. This CDR3 comprises 15 residues. The germline CDR1 and CDR2 sequences are MNHNS and SASEGT. CDR3 protein: CASRGDRSSNQPQHF. In DNA, the CDR3 is TGTGCCAGCAGAGGGGACAGATCTAGCAATCAGCCCCAGCATTTT.

V usage is TRBV5-5 and J usage is TRBJ2-1; the match to TRBD1 covers 8 bases. The CDR3 is made up of 16 amino acids. Germline assignment: CDR1 SGHKS and CDR2 YYEKEE (reference sequence). V was clipped by 1 base and J by 4 bases; unmatched bases: 7. The CDR3 DNA follows: TGTGCCAGCAGCTTGAGTCAGGGGGCTGGGTACAATGAGCAGTTCTTC. Its translation is CASSLSQGAGYNEQFF. Filled out from reference TRBV5-5 and TRBJ2-1, the complete variable domain reads DAGVTQSPTHLIKTRGQQVTLRCSPISGHKSVSWYQQVLGQGPQFIFQYYEKEERGRGNFPDRFSARQFPNYSSELNVNALLLGDSALYLCASSLSQGAGYNEQFFGPGTRLTVL.

The chain is built from TRBV4-2 and TRBJ2-1; 10 bases map to TRBD2. This CDR3 has 14 amino acids. Trimming removed 5 bases from V and 8 bases from J; junction bases left unmatched: 6. Germline CDR1 is LGHNA and CDR2 is YNFKEQ. CDR3 nucleotides: TGTGCCAGCAGCGAGAGCGGGAGGGACGATGAGCAGTTCTTC. Translating gives CASSESGRDDEQFF.

The chain is built from TRBV5-1 and TRBJ1-1; D ambiguous. Per the germline V gene, CDR1 is SGHRS and CDR2 is YFSETQ. The CDR3 consists of 14 residues. V lost 4 bases and J lost 0, with 10 bases in between. Written as DNA, the CDR3 is TGCGCCAGCAGCGAACGGAGAATGAACACTGAAGCTTTCTTT. It codes for CASSERRMNTEAFF.

CDR3 bases: TGTGCCAGCAGGGCCCGCGGGACAGGGGGAGGGGAGACCCAGTACTTC. Translating gives CASRARGTGGGETQYF. This chain joins TRBV28 and TRBJ2-5; 11 bases map to TRBD1. Per the germline V gene, CDR1 is MDHEN and CDR2 is SYDVKM. The CDR3 spans 16 residues. Trimming removed 6 bases from V and 5 bases from J; junction bases left unmatched: 11. Full variable domain (remainder filled in from reference TRBV28 and TRBJ2-5): DVKVTQSSRYLVKRTGEKVFLECVQDMDHENMFWYRQDPGLGLRLIYFSYDVKMKEKGDIPEGYSVSREKKERFSLILESASTNQTSMYLCASRARGTGGGETQYFGPGTRLLVL.

This clone appeared a single time. The chain uses TRBV6-1 and TRBJ1-4; no firm D call. V was trimmed by 6 bases and J by 4 bases, leaving 12 bases between them. Germline V gene sequence: CDR1 MNHNS, CDR2 SASEGT. The CDR3 runs to 14 residues. The CDR3, as DNA: TGTGCCAGCAGAGACGAGGGAGATAATGAAAAACTGTTTTTT. Amino acid sequence: CASRDEGDNEKLFF.

This clone was detected only once. The genes are TRBV6-5 and TRBJ2-2; D not certain. The CDR3 runs 12 residues. V was cut by 6 bases and J by 4 bases, with 6 bases left in between. Germline lookup yields CDR1 MNHEY and CDR2 SVGAGI. DNA of the CDR3: TGTGCCAGCAGCCCCTCCACCGGGGAGCTGTTTTTT. Protein product: CASSPSTGELFF.

The rearrangement uses TRBV30 and TRBJ2-5; a weak D match, TRBD2 (6 bases). The CDR3 is 12 residues long. The germline V and J ends were trimmed by 4 bases and 5 bases, with 11 bases remaining between them. Germline CDR1 is GTSNPN and CDR2 is SVGIG (reference sequence). CDR3 protein: CAWTSAVETQYF. CDR3 nucleotide sequence: TGTGCCTGGACTAGCGCTGTGGAGACCCAGTACTTC.